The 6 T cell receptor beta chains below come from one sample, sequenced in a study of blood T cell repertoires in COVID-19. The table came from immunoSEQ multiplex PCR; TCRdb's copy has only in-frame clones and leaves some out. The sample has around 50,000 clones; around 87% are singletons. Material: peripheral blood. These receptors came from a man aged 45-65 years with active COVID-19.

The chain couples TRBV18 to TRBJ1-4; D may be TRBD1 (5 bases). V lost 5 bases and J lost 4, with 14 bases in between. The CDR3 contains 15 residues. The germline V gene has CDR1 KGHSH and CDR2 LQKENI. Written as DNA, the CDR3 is TGTGCCAGCTCAAAAGATCAGGGCGTTAATGAAAAACTGTTTTTT. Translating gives CASSKDQGVNEKLFF.

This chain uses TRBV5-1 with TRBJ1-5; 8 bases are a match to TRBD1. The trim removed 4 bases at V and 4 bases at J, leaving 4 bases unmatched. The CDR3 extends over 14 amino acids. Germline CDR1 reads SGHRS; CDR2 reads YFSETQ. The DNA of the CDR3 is TGCGCCAGCAGCGCAGGACAGGGAAATCAGCCCCAGCATTTT. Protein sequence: CASSAGQGNQPQHF.

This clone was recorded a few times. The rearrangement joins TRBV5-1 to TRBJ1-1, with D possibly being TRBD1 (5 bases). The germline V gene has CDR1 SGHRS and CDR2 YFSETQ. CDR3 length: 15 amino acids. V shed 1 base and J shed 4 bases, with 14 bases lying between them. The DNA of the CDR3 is TGCGCCAGCAGCTTGTACGGGGGTTCTCCCACTGAAGCTTTCTTT. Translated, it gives CASSLYGGSPTEAFF.

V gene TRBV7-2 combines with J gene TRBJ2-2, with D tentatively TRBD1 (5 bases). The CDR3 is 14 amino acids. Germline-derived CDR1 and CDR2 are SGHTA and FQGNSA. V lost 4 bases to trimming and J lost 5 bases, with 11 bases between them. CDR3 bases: TGTGCCAGCAGCTCCCCTCCAGGGACCGGGGAGCTGTTTTTT. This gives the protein CASSSPPGTGELFF.

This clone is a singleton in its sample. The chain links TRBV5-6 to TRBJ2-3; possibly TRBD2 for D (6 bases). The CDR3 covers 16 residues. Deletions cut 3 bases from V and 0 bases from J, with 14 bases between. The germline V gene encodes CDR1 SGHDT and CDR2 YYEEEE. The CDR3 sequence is CASSSTRDWSTDTQYF. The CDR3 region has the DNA TGTGCCAGCAGCTCAACCCGGGACTGGAGCACAGATACGCAGTATTTT.

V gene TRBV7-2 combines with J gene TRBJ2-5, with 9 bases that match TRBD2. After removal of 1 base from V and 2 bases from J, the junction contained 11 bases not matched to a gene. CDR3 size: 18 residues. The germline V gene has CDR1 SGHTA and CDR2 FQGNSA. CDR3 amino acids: CASSLGNLGRGGQETQYF. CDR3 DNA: TGTGCCAGCAGCTTAGGGAACCTTGGGCGGGGGGGACAAGAGACCCAGTACTTC.